A selection of T cell receptor beta chains follows, all from one sample in a study of cytomegalovirus exposure and HLA in healthy donors. Produced via immunoSEQ multiplex PCR; TCRdb's table is partial and in-frame only. The sample shows about 89,000 clones, 76% of them seen only once. The source material was PBMCs. These receptors were obtained from a male donor in good health and CMV-seronegative. The CDR3 runs from the conserved cysteine through the conserved F or W. D genes are given only for firm matches. Size values are once, few and many counts, or a class for expanded clones, and some rows have none.

size,V,J,D,CDR3,DNA
NA,TRBV6-6,TRBJ2-3,TRBD1,CASTYPGGHTDTQYF,TGTGCCAGCACCTACCCAGGGGGTCACACAGATACGCAGTATTTT
few,TRBV19,TRBJ1-1,NA,CASRRTENTEAFF,TGTGCCAGTAGACGGACAGAGAACACTGAAGCTTTCTTT
NA,TRBV6-6,TRBJ2-4,NA,CASTPSAGAVDIQYF,TGTGCCAGCACCCCCTCGGCAGGGGCGGTGGACATTCAGTACTTC
NA,TRBV21-1,TRBJ2-1,NA,CASSKGETSYNEQFF,TGTGCCAGCAGCAAAGGGGAGACCTCCTACAATGAGCAGTTCTTC
NA,TRBV21-1,TRBJ1-6,NA,CASSKCGGSSPLHF,TGTGCCAGCAGCAAATGCGGGGGCAGCTCACCCCTCCACTTT
once,TRBV27,TRBJ2-1,NA,CASSLSGGYSYNEQFF,TGTGCCAGCAGTTTATCCGGGGGATACTCCTACAATGAGCAGTTCTTC
NA,TRBV5-6,TRBJ2-7,NA,CASSSIRVPDEQYF,TGTGCCAGCAGCTCCATCAGGGTGCCGGACGAGCAGTACTTC
NA,TRBV14,TRBJ2-7,NA,CASSQRGAQFHEQYF,TGTGCCAGCAGCCAACGGGGGGCGCAATTTCACGAGCAGTACTTC
NA,TRBV10-1,TRBJ1-1,NA,CASSDPSRPEAFF,TGCGCCAGCAGTGACCCCTCCCGTCCTGAAGCTTTCTTT
NA,TRBV10-1,TRBJ2-1,TRBD2,CASSGVVGGLYNEQFF,TGCGCCAGCAGTGGGGTTGTGGGAGGGCTCTACAATGAGCAGTTCTTC
NA,TRBV10-2,TRBJ1-6,TRBD1,CASSARTGDSPPHF,TGCGCCAGCAGTGCTCGGACAGGGGATTCACCCCCCCACTTT
once,TRBV7-2,TRBJ1-1,TRBD1,CASSQYRGRGTEAFF,TGTGCCAGCAGCCAGTACAGGGGGCGAGGGACTGAAGCTTTCTTT
NA,TRBV5-4,TRBJ1-3,NA,CASSGGSSSGNTIYF,TGTGCCAGCAGTGGCGGGTCGAGCTCTGGAAACACCATATATTTT
NA,TRBV6-6,TRBJ1-5,NA,CASSYGSGPGQPQHF,TGTGCCAGCAGTTACGGCAGTGGGCCGGGGCAGCCCCAGCATTTT
NA,TRBV18,TRBJ2-7,NA,CASSQSGGSTYEQYF,TGTGCCAGCTCACAGTCAGGCGGGTCCACCTACGAGCAGTACTTC
once,TRBV5-1,TRBJ1-6,NA,CASSLTEKNSPLHF,TGCGCCAGCAGCCTGACAGAGAAGAATTCACCCCTCCACTTT
NA,TRBV14,TRBJ2-7,TRBD1,CASSQDIVRGFYEQYF,TGTGCCAGCAGCCAAGATATAGTCAGGGGGTTCTACGAGCAGTACTTC
NA,TRBV28,TRBJ2-7,NA,CASRGTGDLEEQYF,TGTGCCAGCAGGGGAACAGGCGATCTGGAGGAGCAGTACTTC
NA,TRBV19,TRBJ2-5,TRBD2,CASTGTSQETQYF,TGTGCCAGTACAGGGACTAGTCAAGAGACCCAGTACTTC
NA,TRBV10-1,TRBJ2-7,TRBD2,CASSPSGRAFSSYEQYF,TGCGCCAGCAGTCCTAGCGGGAGGGCCTTCTCCTCCTACGAGCAGTACTTC
NA,TRBV5-1,TRBJ1-2,TRBD1,CASSFDRDGYTF,TGCGCCAGCAGCTTCGACAGGGATGGCTACACCTTC
NA,TRBV5-1,TRBJ2-7,TRBD2,CASSTSAGRSSYEQYF,TGCGCCAGCAGTACCTCAGCGGGAAGAAGCTCCTACGAGCAGTACTTC